This paragraph covers one T cell receptor (beta chain) sequence. Its matching antigen is unknown. The data are from a study of CD8 T cells in ankylosing spondylitis. Findings and caveats of the study: Seemingly characteristic of ankylosing spondylitis blood was a TCR beta motif consisting of under 10 highly homologous variants.

There are 14 residues in the CDR3. The germline gives CDR1 SGHAT, CDR2 FQNNGV. V lost 1 base and J 4 bases, leaving 9 bases between the germline ends. Using its own MiXCR run on the 5' RACE reads, TCRdb lists one record per CDR3 protein. The sample lists fewer than 650,000 distinct CDR3 sequences, 9.5% to 15% occurring once. Sequencing input: blood, either unsorted or a sorted T cell fraction (not recorded which). The chain combines TRBV11-2 with TRBJ2-3; the D is unclear. The TCR sequence derives from a male donor with ankylosing spondylitis. CDR3 in amino acids: CASSLVRIADTQYF. The CDR3 bases are TGTGCCAGCAGCTTAGTTCGAATAGCAGATACGCAGTATTTT.